A single sample is the source of the 32 T cell receptor beta chains below, sequenced in a study of cytomegalovirus exposure and HLA in healthy donors. The PCR used 60 Vbeta and 13 Jbeta primers. Produced via immunoSEQ multiplex PCR; TCRdb's table is partial and in-frame only. The sample has about 160,000 clones; about 80% are singletons. The specimen sequenced was PBMCs. The receptors were gathered from a man aged 40-49 years in good health and CMV-seronegative.

This clone was seen more than once but under ten times. V is TRBV6-6 and J is TRBJ1-2; perhaps TRBD1 as D (6 bases). CDR3 length equals 12 residues. Germline V gene sequence: CDR1 MNHNY, CDR2 SVGAGI (reference sequence). Trimming cost V 5 bases and J 2 bases, with 6 bases left between them. CDR3 in DNA: TGTGCCAGCAGTCAGGGGAACTATGGCTACACCTTC. This translates into CASSQGNYGYTF.

This chain uses TRBV5-1 with TRBJ1-2; 8 nucleotides line up with TRBD1. Germline assignment: CDR1 SGHRS and CDR2 YFSETQ. Losses at the gene ends were 2 bases for V and 8 bases for J; bases not matched to a gene: 5. The CDR3 covers 13 residues. CDR3 residues: CASSFSDRGGYTF. DNA of the CDR3: TGCGCCAGCAGCTTCTCCGACAGGGGAGGCTACACCTTC.

This clone occurred once. Here the CDR3 reads CASREGENGPQHF. DNA for the CDR3: TGTGCCAGTAGAGAGGGAGAGAACGGGCCCCAGCATTTT. V is TRBV19 and J is TRBJ1-5; D is ambiguous. The CDR3 is 13 residues long. Germline V CDR1 and CDR2: LNHDA, SQIVND (reference sequence). V lost 6 bases to trimming and J lost 9 bases, with 15 bases between them.

Comment on this clone: This specimen includes other DNA sequences encoding the same CDR3. This rearrangement joins TRBV5-1 to TRBJ2-1; 9 bases map to TRBD2. The germline CDR1 and CDR2 sequences are SGHRS and YFSETQ. This CDR3 spans 15 amino acids. With 0 bases clipped from V and 4 bases from J, the junction kept 2 bases outside the gene matches. The CDR3 protein is CASSLGLAAYNEQFF. The CDR3, as DNA: TGCGCCAGCAGCTTGGGACTAGCGGCTTACAATGAGCAGTTCTTC.

A few counts support this clone. The chain employs TRBV30 and TRBJ2-1; D is perhaps TRBD2 (5 bases). Germline CDR1 reads GTSNPN; CDR2 reads SVGIG (reference sequence). The CDR3 has 13 residues. Trimming took off 5 bases at V and 7 bases at J, with 15 bases between the two ends. In DNA, the CDR3 is TGTGCCTGGTCTGAGGGCACGGGGAATGAGCAGTTCTTC. It translates to CAWSEGTGNEQFF.

As DNA, the CDR3 is TGTGCCAGCAGCGCGCAGGGGTTGAACACCGGGGAGCTGTTTTTT. It is translated as CASSAQGLNTGELFF. The V gene is TRBV9, the J gene TRBJ2-2; a weak D match, TRBD1 (6 bases). There are 15 residues in the CDR3. Trimming shortened V by 3 bases and J by 1 base, and 10 bases separated the two germline ends. The germline CDR1 and CDR2 sequences are SGDLS and YYNGEE.

The CDR3 protein is CASSPDRGDAGNEQFF. The CDR3 DNA follows: TGTGCCAGCAGCCCAGACAGGGGGGATGCAGGGAATGAGCAGTTCTTC. The chain joins TRBV7-6 to TRBJ2-1; 9 positions match TRBD1. The ends lost 5 bases at V and 7 bases at J; junction bases unmatched: 12. This CDR3 region has 16 residues. Per the germline V gene, CDR1 is SGHVS and CDR2 is FNYEAQ.

The chain has TRBV15 and TRBJ2-7; TRBD2 is a possible D gene (7 bases). V was clipped by 3 bases and J by 4 bases, with 19 bases between them. The CDR3 covers 16 residues. The V gene's germline CDR1 is LNHNV and CDR2 YYDKDF (reference sequence). The CDR3 loop is CATSSRWTAGPYEQYV. CDR3 sequence (DNA): TGTGCCACCAGCAGCCGTTGGACAGCGGGACCTTACGAGCAGTACGTC.

The chain links TRBV2 to TRBJ1-2; 7 bases are shared with TRBD1. V lost 6 bases and J lost 4; bases outside the gene matches: 11. CDR1 and CDR2 (germline): SNHLY, FYNNEI. This CDR3 region has 15 residues. The CDR3, as DNA: TGTGCCAGCAGCCTAGGAACCTCAGGGGGCTATGGCTACACCTTC. It encodes CASSLGTSGGYGYTF.

The J gene is TRBJ2-2, the V gene TRBV2; 11 bases map to TRBD2. The V and J ends lost 6 bases and 2 bases, in that order; junction bases with no gene match: 2. The CDR3 length is 15 residues. The germline gives CDR1 SNHLY, CDR2 FYNNEI. This chain's CDR3 is CASSGTSGNTGELFF. The DNA of the CDR3 is TGTGCCAGCAGCGGGACTAGCGGCAACACCGGGGAGCTGTTTTTT.

The CDR3 protein is CASSQSQGQPQHF. CDR3 DNA sequence: TGTGCCAGCAGCCAATCCCAGGGTCAGCCCCAGCATTTT. The J gene is TRBJ1-5, the V gene TRBV16, with D tentatively TRBD1 (5 bases). The V end lost 0 bases, the J end lost 6 bases, and 6 bases lay between the germline ends. The CDR3 length is 13 residues. Germline V CDR1 and CDR2: KGHSY, FQNENV.

This chain joins TRBV18 and TRBJ2-1, with 9 bases that match TRBD2. The V and J ends lost 5 bases and 4 bases, in that order; junction bases with no gene match: 9. The CDR3 totals 16 residues. CDR1 is KGHSH, CDR2 LQKENI, per germline. CDR3 region: CASSKDYAGGYNEQFF. CDR3 bases: TGTGCCAGCTCAAAAGACTATGCGGGGGGGTACAATGAGCAGTTCTTC.

The chain uses TRBV18 and TRBJ2-5, with unresolved D. Germline V gives CDR1 KGHSH, CDR2 LQKENI. Between the trimmed V and J ends, which lost 2 bases and 1 base, there was a span of 11 bases. This CDR3 has 15 amino acids. The CDR3 is CASSPRVGFQETQYF. The CDR3 coding sequence is TGTGCCAGCTCACCAAGAGTCGGGTTCCAAGAGACCCAGTACTTC.

The chain has TRBV9 and TRBJ2-7, with 10 bases matching TRBD1. Germline V gives CDR1 SGDLS, CDR2 YYNGEE. Unmatched junction bases numbered 7, after V lost 3 bases and J lost 7 bases. This CDR3 spans 14 amino acids. CDR3 DNA sequence: TGTGCCAGCAGCGCGGGACAGGGGCTGGCGGAGCAGTACTTC. It encodes CASSAGQGLAEQYF.

V gene TRBV28 combines with J gene TRBJ2-1; 9 bases are a match to TRBD2. CDR1 and CDR2 from the germline V gene are MDHEN and SYDVKM. The CDR3 sequence is 14 residues long. With V trimmed by 1 base and J by 13 bases, 8 bases remained unmatched. The CDR3: CASSLFHLAGYQFF. CDR3 DNA sequence: TGTGCCAGCAGTTTATTTCACCTAGCGGGATACCAGTTCTTC.

This chain links TRBV7-9 with TRBJ2-1; 7 bases agree with TRBD2. The CDR3 runs 13 residues. Germline V lookup: CDR1 SEHNR, CDR2 FQNEAQ (reference sequence). V dropped 10 bases and J dropped 6; count of bases not matched to a gene: 9. The CDR3: CATLLTSSNEQFF. The DNA for the CDR3 is TGTGCCACCCTATTGACTAGCAGCAATGAGCAGTTCTTC.

The V and J genes are TRBV27 and TRBJ2-1; D uncertain. The germline CDR1 and CDR2 sequences are MNHEY and SMNVEV (reference sequence). This CDR3 spans 13 amino acids. V was clipped by 3 bases and J by 6 bases, with 9 bases between them. The CDR3 reads CASSLYSINEQFF. DNA for the CDR3: TGTGCCAGCAGTTTGTACAGCATCAATGAGCAGTTCTTC.

This rearrangement joins TRBV5-1 to TRBJ2-1; 11 bases are a match to TRBD2. Trimming cost V 3 bases and J 12 bases; bases outside gene matches: 8. CDR3 length: 14 amino acids. Germline V CDR1 and CDR2: SGHRS, YFSETQ. The CDR3 region is CASSWSSGRPAQFF. The CDR3 coding sequence is TGCGCCAGCAGCTGGTCTAGCGGGAGGCCTGCGCAGTTCTTC.

The gene calls are TRBV7-3 and TRBJ1-1; 9 nucleotides match TRBD1. The junction had 7 bases not matched to a gene; V was cut back by 3 bases and J by 8 bases. Germline CDR1 SGHTA, CDR2 FQGTGA. This CDR3 has 14 amino acids. The CDR3 nucleotides are TGTGCCAGCAGCTTGGGACAGGGCGAGTCGGAAGCTTTCTTT. It encodes CASSLGQGESEAFF.

The chain uses TRBV25-1 and TRBJ2-3, with D possibly matching TRBD2 (5 bases). Trimming left V 3 bases short and J 4 bases short, with 8 bases between. This CDR3 spans 13 amino acids. Per germline, CDR1 MGHDK and CDR2 SYGVNS. CDR3 loop: CASSDAGADTQYF. CDR3 DNA: TGTGCCAGCAGTGATGCGGGTGCAGATACGCAGTATTTT.

With regard to this clone: An end of the junction does not agree with germline; a read error may underlie this. The V gene is TRBV27, the J gene TRBJ1-5; D call uncertain. Germline V gene lookup returns CDR1 MNHEY and CDR2 SMNVEV (reference sequence). CDR3 size: 15 residues. The CDR3, as DNA: TGTACCAGCAGTGGGCAACCTTATAGCAATCAGCCCCAGCATTTT. Translated, it gives CTSSGQPYSNQPQHF.

V and J are TRBV27 and TRBJ2-5, with TRBD1 as a possible D gene (7 bases). In germline, CDR1 is MNHEY, CDR2 SMNVEV (reference sequence). This CDR3 spans 17 amino acids. Trimming left V 0 bases short and J 1 base short, with 15 bases between. The CDR3 sequence is CASSLSSGQGGQETQYF. DNA for the CDR3: TGTGCCAGCAGTTTATCTAGTGGGCAGGGGGGCCAAGAGACCCAGTACTTC.

The V gene is TRBV5-1, the J gene TRBJ2-3; possibly TRBD1 for D (5 bases). Per germline, CDR1 SGHRS and CDR2 YFSETQ. This CDR3 region has 17 residues. The V end lost 2 bases, the J end lost 2 bases, and 18 bases lay between the germline ends. As DNA, the CDR3 is TGCGCCAGCAGCTTAATCCCAATGACAGAGGCCACAGATACGCAGTATTTT. Its translation is CASSLIPMTEATDTQYF.

The chain uses TRBV6-5 and TRBJ2-2; maybe TRBD1 (5 bases). The CDR3 sequence is 14 residues long. Trimming removed 6 bases from V and 1 base from J, with 9 bases in between. Germline V gives CDR1 MNHEY, CDR2 SVGAGI. CDR3 residues: CASRGVGNTGELFF. For the CDR3, the DNA is TGTGCCAGCAGAGGGGTAGGGAACACCGGGGAGCTGTTTTTT.

This clone was seen more than once but under ten times. The rearrangement uses TRBV6-5 and TRBJ1-2; D call uncertain. There are 12 residues in the CDR3. Germline CDR1 and CDR2: MNHEY and SVGAGI. V was trimmed by 6 bases and J by 6 bases, leaving 11 bases between them. The CDR3 spells CASSPLGDGYTF. For the CDR3, the DNA is TGTGCCAGCAGCCCGTTGGGCGATGGCTACACCTTC.

This clone was counted once. The chain uses TRBV5-1 and TRBJ2-5; TRBD1 matches 9 bases. The V gene's germline CDR1 is SGHRS and CDR2 YFSETQ. The CDR3 is made up of 14 amino acids. V dropped 1 base and J dropped 5; count of bases not matched to a gene: 3. Here the CDR3 reads CASSLTGGSETQYF. The CDR3 DNA is TGCGCCAGCAGCTTGACAGGGGGCTCGGAGACCCAGTACTTC.

V is TRBV7-9 and J is TRBJ1-2; the D is unclear. CDR1 SEHNR and CDR2 FQNEAQ come from the germline V gene (reference sequence). CDR3 length equals 13 residues. Trimming shortened V by 3 bases and J by 2 bases, and 7 bases separated the two germline ends. CDR3 protein: CASSFEENYGYTF. CDR3 coding DNA: TGTGCCAGCAGCTTTGAGGAGAACTATGGCTACACCTTC.

The V gene is TRBV19, the J gene TRBJ2-3; TRBD2 is a possible D gene (6 bases). In germline, CDR1 is LNHDA, CDR2 SQIVND (reference sequence). Trimming took 4 bases from V and 1 from J, leaving 9 bases between them. The length of the CDR3 is 14 residues. CDR3 residues: CASSSGEGTDTQYF. The CDR3 DNA is TGTGCCAGTAGTAGCGGGGAGGGCACAGATACGCAGTATTTT.

This clone was observed a few times. The gene calls are TRBV5-6 and TRBJ2-7, with D maybe TRBD2 (5 bases). V lost 4 bases and J 4 bases, leaving 12 bases between the germline ends. Germline CDR1 reads SGHDT; CDR2 reads YYEEEE. The CDR3 consists of 13 residues. Written as DNA, the CDR3 is TGTGCCAGCAGCCCGAGGGCTGATTACGAGCAGTACGTC. Translated, it gives CASSPRADYEQYV.

V usage is TRBV19 and J usage is TRBJ1-5; 8 bases align to TRBD1. CDR3 length equals 15 residues. With 3 bases clipped from V and 0 bases from J, the junction kept 1 base outside the gene matches. Per germline, CDR1 LNHDA and CDR2 SQIVND (reference sequence). CDR3 amino acids: CASSMTGDSNQPQHF. The CDR3 DNA reads TGTGCCAGTAGTATGACAGGGGATAGCAATCAGCCCCAGCATTTT.

The chain couples TRBV10-3 to TRBJ2-1; 10 bases agree with TRBD2. From germline, CDR1 is ENHRY and CDR2 SYGVKD. The CDR3 spans 15 residues. Trimming removed 4 bases from V and 6 bases from J; junction bases left unmatched: 6. For the CDR3, the DNA is TGTGCCATCAGTGGCCTAGCGGGAGCGTCCAATGAGCAGTTCTTC. Translation: CAISGLAGASNEQFF.

The chain combines TRBV28 with TRBJ1-1; tentative D call: TRBD1 (6 bases). The CDR3 loop spans 16 amino acids. The V gene lost 7 bases and the J gene lost 0 bases, with 18 bases spanning the gap. CDR1 is MDHEN and CDR2 is SYDVKM in the germline V gene. Here the CDR3 DNA reads TGTGCCAGCAAGGGTTCTTCGGGACACTTGAACACTGAAGCTTTCTTT. As protein: CASKGSSGHLNTEAFF.